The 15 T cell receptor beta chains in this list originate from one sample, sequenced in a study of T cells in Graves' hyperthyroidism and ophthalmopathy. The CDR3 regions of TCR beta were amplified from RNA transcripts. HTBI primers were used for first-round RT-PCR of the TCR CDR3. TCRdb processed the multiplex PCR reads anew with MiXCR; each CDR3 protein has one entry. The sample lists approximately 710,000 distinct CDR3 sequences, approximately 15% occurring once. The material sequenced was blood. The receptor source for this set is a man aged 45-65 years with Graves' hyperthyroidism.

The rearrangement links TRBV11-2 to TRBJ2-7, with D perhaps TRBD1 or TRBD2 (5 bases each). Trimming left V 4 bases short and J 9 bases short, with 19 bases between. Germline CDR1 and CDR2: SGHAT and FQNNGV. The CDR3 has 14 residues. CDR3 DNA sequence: TGTGCCAGCAGCTCCGGGACGACCCTCGCCGGGCAGTACTTC. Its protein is CASSSGTTLAGQYF.

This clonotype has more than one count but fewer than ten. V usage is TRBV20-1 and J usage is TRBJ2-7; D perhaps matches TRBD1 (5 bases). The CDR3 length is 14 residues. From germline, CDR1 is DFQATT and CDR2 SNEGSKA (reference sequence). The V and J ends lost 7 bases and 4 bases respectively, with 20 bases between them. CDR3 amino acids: CSVTTGLGAYEQYF. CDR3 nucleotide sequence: TGCAGTGTCACAACTGGGCTAGGGGCATACGAGCAGTACTTC.

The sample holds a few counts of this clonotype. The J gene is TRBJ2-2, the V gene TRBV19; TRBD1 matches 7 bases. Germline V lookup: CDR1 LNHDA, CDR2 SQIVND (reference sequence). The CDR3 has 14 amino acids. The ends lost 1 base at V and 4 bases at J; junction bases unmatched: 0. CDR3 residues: CASSIAGGTGELFF. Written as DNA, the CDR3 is TGTGCCAGTAGTATAGCAGGGGGCACCGGGGAGCTGTTTTTT.

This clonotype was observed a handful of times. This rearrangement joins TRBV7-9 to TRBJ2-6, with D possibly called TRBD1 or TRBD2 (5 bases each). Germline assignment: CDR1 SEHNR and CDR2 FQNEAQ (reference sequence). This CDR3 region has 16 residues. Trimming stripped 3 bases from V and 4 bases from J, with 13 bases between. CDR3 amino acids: CASSFVGGTGANVLTF. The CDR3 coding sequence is TGTGCCAGCAGCTTCGTTGGGGGAACAGGGGCCAACGTCCTGACTTTC. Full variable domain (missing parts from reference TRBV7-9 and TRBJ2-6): DTGVSQNPRHKITKRGQNVTFRCDPISEHNRLYWYRQTLGQGPEFLTYFQNEAQLEKSRLLSDRFSAERPKGSFSTLEIQRTEQGDSAMYLCASSFVGGTGANVLTFGAGSRLTVL.

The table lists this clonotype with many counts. The CDR3: CAISGGQGSYNEQFF. Written as DNA, the CDR3 is TGTGCCATCAGCGGGGGACAGGGGTCCTACAATGAGCAGTTCTTC. The chain combines TRBV10-3 with TRBJ2-1; TRBD1 matches at 10 bases. J gave up 1 base and V 6 bases, and 3 bases lay outside the gene matches. There are 15 residues in the CDR3. Germline CDR1 is ENHRY and CDR2 is SYGVKD.

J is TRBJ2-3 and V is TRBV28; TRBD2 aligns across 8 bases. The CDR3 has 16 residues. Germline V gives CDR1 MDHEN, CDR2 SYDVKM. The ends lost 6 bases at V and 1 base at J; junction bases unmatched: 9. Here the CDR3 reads CASRIGAGVGTDTQYF. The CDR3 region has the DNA TGTGCCAGCAGGATTGGAGCGGGAGTGGGCACAGATACGCAGTATTTT.

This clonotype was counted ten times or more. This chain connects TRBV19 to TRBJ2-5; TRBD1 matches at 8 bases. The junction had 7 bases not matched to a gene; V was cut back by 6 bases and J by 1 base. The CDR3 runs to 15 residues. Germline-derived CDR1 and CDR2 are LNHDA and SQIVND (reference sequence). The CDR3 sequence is CASRPRQGPQETQYF. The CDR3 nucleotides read TGTGCCAGTAGACCAAGACAGGGGCCCCAAGAGACCCAGTACTTC.

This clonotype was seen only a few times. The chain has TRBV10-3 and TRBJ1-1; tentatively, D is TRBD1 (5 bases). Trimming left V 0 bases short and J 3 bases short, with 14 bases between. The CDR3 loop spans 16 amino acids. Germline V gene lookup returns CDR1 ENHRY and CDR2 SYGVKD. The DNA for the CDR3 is TGTGCCATCAGTGAGTCCACAGGTGGCTATTACACTGAAGCTTTCTTT. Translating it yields CAISESTGGYYTEAFF.

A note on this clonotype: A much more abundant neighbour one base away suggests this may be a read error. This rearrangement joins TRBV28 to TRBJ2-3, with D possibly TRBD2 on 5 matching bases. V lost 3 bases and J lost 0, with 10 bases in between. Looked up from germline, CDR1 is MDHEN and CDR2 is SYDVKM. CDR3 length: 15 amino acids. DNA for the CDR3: TGTGCCAGCAGTTTCGGGGAGCTTAGCACAGATACGCAGTATTTT. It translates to CASSFGELSTDTQYF.

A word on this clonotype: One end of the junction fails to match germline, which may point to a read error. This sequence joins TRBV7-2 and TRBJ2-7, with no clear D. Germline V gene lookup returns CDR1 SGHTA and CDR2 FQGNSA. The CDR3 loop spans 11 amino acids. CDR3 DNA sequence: TGTGCCAGCAGCTCATCCTGCGAGCAGTACTTC. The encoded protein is CASSSSCEQYF.

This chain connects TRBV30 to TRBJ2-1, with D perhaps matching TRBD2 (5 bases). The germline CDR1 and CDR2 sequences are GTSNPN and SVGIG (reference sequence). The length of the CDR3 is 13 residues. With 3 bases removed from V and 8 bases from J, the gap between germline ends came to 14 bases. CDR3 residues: CAWRIRGLDEQFF. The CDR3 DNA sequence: TGTGCCTGGAGGATCCGGGGTTTGGATGAGCAGTTCTTC.

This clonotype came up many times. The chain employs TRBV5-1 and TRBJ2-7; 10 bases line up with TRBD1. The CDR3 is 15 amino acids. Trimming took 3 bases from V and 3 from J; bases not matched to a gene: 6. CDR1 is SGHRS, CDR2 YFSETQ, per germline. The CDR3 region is CASSWGTGALYEQYF. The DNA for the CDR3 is TGCGCCAGCAGCTGGGGGACAGGGGCGCTCTACGAGCAGTACTTC.

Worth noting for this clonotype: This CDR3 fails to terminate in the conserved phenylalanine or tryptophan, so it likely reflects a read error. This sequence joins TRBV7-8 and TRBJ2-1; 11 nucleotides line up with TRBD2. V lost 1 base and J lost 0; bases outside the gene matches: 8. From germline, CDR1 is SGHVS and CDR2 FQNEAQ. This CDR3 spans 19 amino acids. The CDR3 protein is CASSLGLAGTTSSYNEQFL. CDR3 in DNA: TGTGCCAGCAGCTTAGGACTAGCGGGGACTACCAGCTCCTACAATGAGCAGTTCCTC.

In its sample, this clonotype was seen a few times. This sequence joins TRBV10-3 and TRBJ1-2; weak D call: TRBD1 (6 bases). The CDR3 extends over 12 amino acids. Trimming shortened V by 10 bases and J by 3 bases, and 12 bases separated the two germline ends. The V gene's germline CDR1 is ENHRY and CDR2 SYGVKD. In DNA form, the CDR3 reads TGTGCCACCCGGGCAGGGGACTATGGCTACACCTTC. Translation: CATRAGDYGYTF.

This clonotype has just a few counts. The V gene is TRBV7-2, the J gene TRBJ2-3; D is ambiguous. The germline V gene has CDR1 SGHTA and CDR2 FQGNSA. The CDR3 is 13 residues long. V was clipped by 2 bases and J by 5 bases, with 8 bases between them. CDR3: CASSLYSIDTQYF. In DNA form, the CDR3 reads TGTGCCAGCAGCTTATATTCTATAGATACGCAGTATTTT.